The clone carrying this T cell receptor (beta chain) appeared once. Its specificity is unknown. MiXCR, run by TCRdb on the reads, gives a single entry per CDR3 protein. The sample consists of around 500,000 distinct CDR3 sequences, approximately 40% of them appearing once. The data originate from a study of T cell repertoires in cytomegalovirus infection. Study-level background: Used in the study were CMV epitopes, some recently identified and HLA-C-restricted, others well-studied and HLA-B-restricted. Based on public TCR beta signatures, there were indications of CMV infection and of a matching HLA type.

There are 15 residues in the CDR3. V shed 2 bases and J 6 bases; nucleotides not matched to a gene: 9. Per germline, CDR1 MNHNS and CDR2 SASEGT. Findings and limits, study-wide: CMV-specific TCR beta clonotypes restricted by HLA-C were the ones dominating the ex vivo response.

The specimen was cultured PBMCs, collected from culture after CMV antigen stimulation. The chain employs TRBV6-1 and TRBJ1-1, with 7 bases lining up with TRBD1. This receptor was obtained from a human donor in good health (CMV status not recorded). Some clones in this sample may be carry-over from other donors' samples. CDR3 protein: CASSEYAGGMAEAFF. CDR3 nucleotides: TGTGCCAGCAGTGAATATGCAGGGGGTATGGCTGAAGCTTTCTTT.